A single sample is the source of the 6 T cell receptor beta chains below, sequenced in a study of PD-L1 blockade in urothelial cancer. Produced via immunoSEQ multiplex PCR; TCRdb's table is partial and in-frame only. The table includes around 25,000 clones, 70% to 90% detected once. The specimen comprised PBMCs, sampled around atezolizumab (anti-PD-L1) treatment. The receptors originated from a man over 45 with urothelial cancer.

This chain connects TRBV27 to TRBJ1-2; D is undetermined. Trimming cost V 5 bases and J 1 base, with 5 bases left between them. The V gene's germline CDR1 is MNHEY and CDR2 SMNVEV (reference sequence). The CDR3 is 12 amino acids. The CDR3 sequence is CASSQNNYGYTF. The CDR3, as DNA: TGTGCCAGCAGTCAGAATAACTATGGCTACACCTTC.

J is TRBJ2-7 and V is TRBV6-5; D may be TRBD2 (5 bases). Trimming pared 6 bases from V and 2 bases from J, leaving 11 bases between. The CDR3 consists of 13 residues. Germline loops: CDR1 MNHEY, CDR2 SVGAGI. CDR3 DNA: TGTGCCAGCAGATACGAGGGAGCCTACGAGCAGTACTTC. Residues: CASRYEGAYEQYF.

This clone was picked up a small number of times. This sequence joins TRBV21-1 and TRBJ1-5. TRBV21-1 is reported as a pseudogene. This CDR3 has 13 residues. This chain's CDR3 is CASSKASGQPQHF. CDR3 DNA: TGTGCCAGCAGCAAAGCGAGTGGTCAGCCCCAGCATTTT.

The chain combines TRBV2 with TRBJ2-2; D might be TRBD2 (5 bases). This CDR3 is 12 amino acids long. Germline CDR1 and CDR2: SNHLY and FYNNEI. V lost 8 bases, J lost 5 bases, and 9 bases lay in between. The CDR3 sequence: CASWTATGELFF. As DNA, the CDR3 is TGTGCCAGCTGGACTGCAACCGGGGAGCTGTTTTTT.

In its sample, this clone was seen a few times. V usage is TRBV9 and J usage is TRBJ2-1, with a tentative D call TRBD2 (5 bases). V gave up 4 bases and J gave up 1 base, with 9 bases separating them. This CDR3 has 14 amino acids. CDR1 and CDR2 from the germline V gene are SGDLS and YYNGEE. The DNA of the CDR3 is TGTGCCAGCAGCCCTCGGGGTTCCTACAATGAGCAGTTCTTC. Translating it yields CASSPRGSYNEQFF.

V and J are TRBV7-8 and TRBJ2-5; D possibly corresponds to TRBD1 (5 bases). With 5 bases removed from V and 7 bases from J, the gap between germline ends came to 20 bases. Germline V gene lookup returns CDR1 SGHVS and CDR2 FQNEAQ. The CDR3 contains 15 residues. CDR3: CASSPNRTSPGTQYF. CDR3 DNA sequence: TGTGCCAGCAGCCCAAACCGGACATCTCCAGGGACCCAGTACTTC. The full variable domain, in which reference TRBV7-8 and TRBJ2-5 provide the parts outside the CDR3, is GAGVSQSPRYKVAKRGQDVALRCDPISGHVSLFWYQQALGQGPEFLTYFQNEAQLDKSGLPSDRFFAERPEGSVSTLKIQRTQQEDSAVYLCASSPNRTSPGTQYFGPGTRLLVL.